Below are 10 T cell receptor beta chains sequenced from a single sample in a study of blood T cell repertoires in COVID-19. Measured with immunoSEQ multiplex PCR; TCRdb has only the in-frame clones, and not every one. The sample includes tens of thousands of clones, around 75% of them seen just once. Specimen: peripheral blood. The receptors were sampled from a man aged 65-85 years with COVID-19, enrolled during active disease.

The chain carries TRBV15 and TRBJ1-3, with D unresolved. Germline V CDR1 and CDR2: LNHNV, YYDKDF (reference sequence). V shed 0 bases and J shed 4 bases, with 7 bases lying between them. The CDR3 has 14 residues. As DNA, the CDR3 is TGTGCCACCAGCAGAGATGTACGGGGAAACACCATATATTTT. Amino acid sequence: CATSRDVRGNTIYF. Combining the CDR3 with reference TRBV15 and TRBJ1-3 gives the whole variable domain DAMVIQNPRYQVTQFGKPVTLSCSQTLNHNVMYWYQQKSSQAPKLLFHYYDKDFNNEADTPDNFQSRRPNTSFCFLDIRSPGLGDTAMYLCATSRDVRGNTIYFGEGSWLTVV.

The chain employs TRBV19 and TRBJ1-1; D gene uncertain. With 2 bases removed from V and 1 base from J, the gap between germline ends came to 11 bases. Germline CDR1 and CDR2: LNHDA and SQIVND (reference sequence). The CDR3 loop spans 15 amino acids. CDR3 coding DNA: TGTGCCAGTAGTATAATTCTGGAGACGAACACTGAAGCTTTCTTT. It specifies CASSIILETNTEAFF.

V usage is TRBV6-1 and J usage is TRBJ2-1, with D perhaps TRBD2 (6 bases). Trimming left V 2 bases short and J 2 bases short, with 10 bases between. Germline CDR1 MNHNS, CDR2 SASEGT. This CDR3 is built from 15 residues. The CDR3 DNA sequence: TGTGCCAGCAGTGAACAGTCGGGGGCCTACAATGAGCAGTTCTTC. Encoded protein: CASSEQSGAYNEQFF.

The chain carries TRBV5-1 and TRBJ1-2; TRBD1 matches 9 bases. Germline loops: CDR1 SGHRS, CDR2 YFSETQ. Trimming cost V 4 bases and J 8 bases; bases outside gene matches: 6. This CDR3 has 13 amino acids. The CDR3 region has the DNA TGCGCCAGCAGCCCACAGGGGGCTACGGGCTACACCTTC. Translation gives CASSPQGATGYTF.

The chain couples TRBV10-3 to TRBJ2-7; tentatively, D is TRBD1 (6 bases). The CDR3 spans 14 residues. Germline-derived CDR1 and CDR2 are ENHRY and SYGVKD. Trimming removed 3 bases from V and 4 bases from J, with 13 bases in between. The CDR3 nucleotides read TGTGCCATCAGTGAAGAGGGGGTTGGGTACGAGCAGTACTTC. It is translated as CAISEEGVGYEQYF.

The chain uses TRBV5-5 and TRBJ2-1; the match to TRBD2 covers 11 bases. The V segment lost 2 bases and the J segment 3 bases; nucleotides outside the gene matches: 1. The CDR3 totals 15 residues. CDR1 and CDR2 (germline): SGHKS, YYEKEE (reference sequence). Here the CDR3 reads CASSFTSGGYNEQFF. The CDR3 coding sequence is TGTGCCAGCAGCTTTACTAGCGGGGGCTACAATGAGCAGTTCTTC.

This chain uses TRBV7-3 with TRBJ2-2; 9 bases line up with TRBD1. Germline V gene lookup returns CDR1 SGHTA and CDR2 FQGTGA. This CDR3 comprises 15 residues. Losses at the gene ends were 5 bases for V and 1 base for J; bases not matched to a gene: 2. Here the CDR3 reads CASSRGQGNTGELFF. CDR3 nucleotides: TGTGCCAGCAGCCGGGGACAGGGGAACACCGGGGAGCTGTTTTTT. Full variable domain (missing parts from reference TRBV7-3 and TRBJ2-2): GAGVSQTPSNKVTEKGKYVELRCDPISGHTALYWYRQSLGQGPEFLIYFQGTGAADDSGLPNDRFFAVRPEGSVSTLKIQRTERGDSAVYLCASSRGQGNTGELFFGEGSRLTVL.

The CDR3 sequence is CASSPQGLNQPQHF. In DNA form, the CDR3 reads TGTGCCAGCTCACCGCAGGGTCTCAATCAGCCCCAGCATTTT. The rearrangement joins TRBV18 to TRBJ1-5, with D maybe TRBD1 (5 bases). Trimming shortened V by 3 bases and J by 3 bases, and 9 bases separated the two germline ends. The CDR3 is made up of 14 amino acids. CDR1 is KGHSH and CDR2 is LQKENI in the germline V gene.

The chain joins TRBV10-3 to TRBJ2-5, with 7 positions matching TRBD1. The CDR3 is 14 residues long. Germline V gene sequence: CDR1 ENHRY, CDR2 SYGVKD. The V gene end was trimmed by 0 bases and the J gene end by 3 bases; junction bases not matched to a gene: 1. CDR3 loop: CAISESGQKETQYF. The CDR3 nucleotides read TGTGCCATCAGTGAGTCGGGACAGAAAGAGACCCAGTACTTC.

The chain employs TRBV29-1 and TRBJ1-3; 7 bases are shared with TRBD1. The CDR3 consists of 13 residues. CDR1 is SQVTM, CDR2 ANQGSEA, per germline. The trim removed 7 bases at V and 3 bases at J, leaving 6 bases unmatched. In nucleotides, the CDR3 is TGCAGCGCACAGGGGTTTGGTGGAAACACCATATATTTT. It translates to CSAQGFGGNTIYF.